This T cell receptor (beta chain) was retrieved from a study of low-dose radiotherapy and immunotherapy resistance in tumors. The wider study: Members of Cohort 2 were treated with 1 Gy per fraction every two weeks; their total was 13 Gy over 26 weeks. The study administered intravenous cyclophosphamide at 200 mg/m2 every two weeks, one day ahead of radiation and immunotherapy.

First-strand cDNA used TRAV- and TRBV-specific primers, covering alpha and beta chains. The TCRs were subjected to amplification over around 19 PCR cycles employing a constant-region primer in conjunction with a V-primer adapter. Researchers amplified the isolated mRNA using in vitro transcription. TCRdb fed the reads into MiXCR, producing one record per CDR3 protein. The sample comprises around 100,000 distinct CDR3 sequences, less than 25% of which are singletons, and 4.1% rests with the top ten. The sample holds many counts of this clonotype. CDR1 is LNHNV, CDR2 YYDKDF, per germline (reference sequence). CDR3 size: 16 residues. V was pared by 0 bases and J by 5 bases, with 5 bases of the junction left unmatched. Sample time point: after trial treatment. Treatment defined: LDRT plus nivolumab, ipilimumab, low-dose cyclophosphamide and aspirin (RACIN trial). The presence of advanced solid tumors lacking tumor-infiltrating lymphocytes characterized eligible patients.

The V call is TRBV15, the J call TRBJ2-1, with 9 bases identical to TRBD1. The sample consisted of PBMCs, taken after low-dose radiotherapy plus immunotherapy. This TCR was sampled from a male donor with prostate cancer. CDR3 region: CATSRDTGTGNNEQFF. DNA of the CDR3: TGTGCCACCAGCAGAGATACCGGGACAGGGAACAATGAGCAGTTCTTC. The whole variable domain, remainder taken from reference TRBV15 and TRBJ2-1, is DAMVIQNPRYQVTQFGKPVTLSCSQTLNHNVMYWYQQKSSQAPKLLFHYYDKDFNNEADTPDNFQSRRPNTSFCFLDIRSPGLGDTAMYLCATSRDTGTGNNEQFFGPGTRLTVL.